This TCR beta chain was sequenced during a study of molecular identifiers for immune sequencing clone quantification. Study at large: Split five ways in replicates, RNA from around 20,000 or 99,000 naive CD8 cells had four portions sequenced.

Previously published methods and listed TCR primers were used for the bulk TCR libraries. TCRdb called the PCR reads again in MiXCR, with one record for every CDR3 protein. Of around 300,000 distinct CDR3 sequences listed, 24% were seen once; the top ten hold 0.74%. The V segment lost 2 bases and the J segment 0 bases; nucleotides outside the gene matches: 4. The germline CDR1 and CDR2 sequences are MDHEN and SYDVKM. This CDR3 spans 16 amino acids. The receptor was isolated from a human donor in good health. Some libraries in this study had Jurkat cell RNA spiked in. Material: naive CD8+ T cells from blood, with Jurkat cell RNA spiked in. Subset reported: FACS-sorted CD8+CD4-CCR7+CD45RA+ naive T cells. This rearrangement joins TRBV28 to TRBJ1-5; 7 nucleotides align to TRBD1. CDR3 nucleotide sequence: TGTGCCAGCAGTTTAGCCAGGGGGGATAGCAATCAGCCCCAGCATTTT. This sequence encodes CASSLARGDSNQPQHF.